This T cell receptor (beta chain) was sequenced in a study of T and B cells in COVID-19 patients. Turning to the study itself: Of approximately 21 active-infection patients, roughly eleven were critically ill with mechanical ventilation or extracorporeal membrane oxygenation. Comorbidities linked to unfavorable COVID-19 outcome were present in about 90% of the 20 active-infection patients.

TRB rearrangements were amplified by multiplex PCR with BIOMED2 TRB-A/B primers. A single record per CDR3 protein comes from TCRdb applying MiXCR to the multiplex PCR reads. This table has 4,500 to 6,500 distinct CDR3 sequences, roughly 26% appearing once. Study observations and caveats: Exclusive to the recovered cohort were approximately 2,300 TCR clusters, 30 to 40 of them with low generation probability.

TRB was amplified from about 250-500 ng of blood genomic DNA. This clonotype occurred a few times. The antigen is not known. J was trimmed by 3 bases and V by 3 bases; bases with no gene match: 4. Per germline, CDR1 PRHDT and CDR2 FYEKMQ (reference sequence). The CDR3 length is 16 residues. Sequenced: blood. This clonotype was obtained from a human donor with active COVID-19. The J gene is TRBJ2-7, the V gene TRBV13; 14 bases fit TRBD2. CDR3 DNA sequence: TGTGCCAGCAGCTTGGGACTAGCGGGAGAAATCTACGAGCAGTACTTC. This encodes CASSLGLAGEIYEQYF.